These 14 T cell receptor beta chains share one sample of origin, sequenced in a study of cytomegalovirus exposure and HLA in healthy donors. Amplification used 60 Vbeta primers and 13 Jbeta primers. Profiling relied on immunoSEQ multiplex PCR, and the TCRdb table lists in-frame clones only, not all of them. The sample consists of roughly 150,000 clones, 76% of them appearing once. Sequencing used PBMCs. The receptors stem from a male donor in good health and CMV-seronegative.

The chain couples TRBV2 to TRBJ2-5, with TRBD2 matching over 7 bases. This CDR3 comprises 15 residues. The germline gives CDR1 SNHLY, CDR2 FYNNEI. V shed 5 bases, J shed 5 bases, and the junction held 11 bases outside the gene matches. This CDR3 is CASSLTGLGRETQYF. As DNA, the CDR3 is TGTGCCAGCAGTCTGACCGGGCTCGGGAGGGAGACCCAGTACTTC.

The genes are TRBV6-5 and TRBJ1-6, with TRBD1 matching over 7 bases. CDR1 is MNHEY, CDR2 SVGAGI, per germline. The CDR3 is made up of 16 amino acids. J gave up 4 bases and V 4 bases, and 7 bases lay outside the gene matches. The CDR3 DNA is TGTGCCAGCAGTTTGGACAGGAGTACGTATAATTCACCCCTCCACTTT. Protein sequence: CASSLDRSTYNSPLHF.

The chain recombines TRBV7-3 with TRBJ2-3; D possibly corresponds to TRBD2 (6 bases). The germline CDR1 and CDR2 sequences are SGHTA and FQGTGA. Trimming stripped 2 bases from V and 2 bases from J, with 14 bases between. The CDR3 contains 16 residues. The CDR3, as DNA: TGTGCCAGCAGCTTAGGTAGGGACTTCAACACAGATACGCAGTATTTT. Translating gives CASSLGRDFNTDTQYF.

This sequence joins TRBV7-9 and TRBJ1-1; TRBD1 matches 8 bases. CDR1 and CDR2 from the germline V gene are SEHNR and FQNEAQ (reference sequence). Trimming at V came to 1 base and at J to 11 bases, leaving 6 bases not matched to a gene. The CDR3 sequence is 13 residues long. The CDR3 nucleotides read TGTGCCAGCAGCTTAGGAGGGACAGGTGGTGCTTTCTTT. It translates to CASSLGGTGGAFF.

The chain is built from TRBV28 and TRBJ1-2, with 8 bases fitting TRBD1. V shed 3 bases, J shed 1 base, and the junction held 7 bases outside the gene matches. From germline, CDR1 is MDHEN and CDR2 SYDVKM. The CDR3 spans 16 residues. The CDR3, as DNA: TGTGCCAGCAGTTTGCGGACAGGGTACCTTAACTATGGCTACACCTTC. It is translated as CASSLRTGYLNYGYTF.

In regard to this clone: The germline gene is not matched at one end of the junction; a read error may be the cause. The chain uses TRBV6-4 and TRBJ1-3; D gene ambiguous. CDR1 MRHNA and CDR2 SNTAGT come from the germline V gene. The CDR3 is made up of 8 amino acids. The DNA of the CDR3 is TGTGCCAGCAGTGATCGGGGTTTT. This translates into CASSDRGF.

J is TRBJ1-5 and V is TRBV19; unclear D gene. From germline, CDR1 is LNHDA and CDR2 SQIVND (reference sequence). Trimming removed 3 bases from V and 9 bases from J, with 18 bases in between. This CDR3 contains 15 residues. CDR3 in amino acids: CASSIDGPFLWPQHF. The CDR3 region has the DNA TGTGCCAGTAGTATTGATGGGCCTTTCCTTTGGCCCCAGCATTTT.

The J gene is TRBJ1-3, the V gene TRBV10-3; 7 bases are a match to TRBD1. Germline CDR1 and CDR2: ENHRY and SYGVKD. The V and J ends lost 10 bases and 4 bases, in that order; junction bases with no gene match: 13. This CDR3 has 15 residues. CDR3 nucleotide sequence: TGTGCCACCCAAGGGGCTGGGACAGAAGGAAACACCATATATTTT. Translating gives CATQGAGTEGNTIYF.

The rearrangement joins TRBV18 to TRBJ2-5; D is perhaps TRBD1 (6 bases). The V gene lost 6 bases and the J gene lost 1 base, with 9 bases spanning the gap. There are 13 residues in the CDR3. Germline-derived CDR1 and CDR2 are KGHSH and LQKENI. Here the CDR3 reads CASSPDSQETQYF. CDR3 in DNA: TGTGCCAGCTCGCCGGACAGCCAAGAGACCCAGTACTTC.

This clone was observed a single time. The V gene is TRBV19, the J gene TRBJ1-1, with D unresolved. Germline values: CDR1 LNHDA, CDR2 SQIVND (reference sequence). This CDR3 comprises 15 residues. V lost 7 bases and J lost 3, with 18 bases in between. The CDR3 loop reads CASTVDRELDTEAFF. The CDR3 DNA reads TGTGCCAGTACCGTAGATCGGGAATTAGACACTGAAGCTTTCTTT.

In its sample, this clone was seen a few times. A read error may account for a junction end that differs from germline. The chain is built from TRBV7-3 and TRBJ2-5, with D perhaps TRBD2 (5 bases). CDR3 length equals 14 residues. CDR1 and CDR2 (germline): SGHTA, FQGTGA. CDR3 in amino acids: CASSPSGPQGTQYF. CDR3 nucleotides: TGTGCCAGCAGCCCGAGCGGCCCCCAAGGGACCCAGTACTTC.

This clone has more than one count but fewer than ten. The V and J genes are TRBV5-4 and TRBJ2-6; 11 nucleotides agree with TRBD1. V trimming: 4 bases; J trimming: 4 bases; junction bases outside the gene matches: 7. Germline V CDR1 and CDR2: SGHNT, YYREEE (reference sequence). The CDR3 consists of 17 residues. The CDR3 loop is CASSAGQGARGANVLTF. DNA for the CDR3: TGTGCCAGCAGCGCAGGACAGGGGGCGAGGGGGGCCAACGTCCTGACTTTC. The entire variable domain, with the rest obtained from reference TRBV5-4 and TRBJ2-6, is as follows: ETGVTQSPTHLIKTRGQQVTLRCSSQSGHNTVSWYQQALGQGPQFIFQYYREEENGRGNFPPRFSGLQFPNYSSELNVNALELDDSALYLCASSAGQGARGANVLTFGAGSRLTVL.

This clone was counted a single time. This sequence joins TRBV5-1 and TRBJ2-5; D call uncertain. Trimming took off 0 bases at V and 5 bases at J, with 11 bases between the two ends. The germline V gene has CDR1 SGHRS and CDR2 YFSETQ. The CDR3 covers 14 residues. The CDR3 DNA is TGCGCCAGCAGCTTGGCCAGGATTGGGGAGACCCAGTACTTC. Encoded protein: CASSLARIGETQYF.

The chain links TRBV7-9 to TRBJ2-5, with D possibly TRBD2 on 6 matching bases. With the DNA end fitting TRBJ2-7 better, the J assignment may be wrong. Germline V gene sequence: CDR1 SEHNR, CDR2 FQNEAQ (reference sequence). The CDR3 contains 15 residues. CDR3 sequence reads: CASTAGPLNQYEQYF. The CDR3 DNA sequence: TGTGCCAGCACCGCGGGACCTCTTAATCAATACGAGCAGTACTTC.